The TCR beta chain under discussion was sequenced for a study of blood T cell repertoires in COVID-19. This CDR3 contains 14 residues. V lost 0 bases and J lost 2, with 8 bases in between. CDR1 and CDR2 from the germline V gene are LGHDT and YNNKEL (reference sequence). The repertoire was sequenced with immunoSEQ multiplex PCR; TCRdb's copy has only in-frame clones and lacks some. Here the sample spans 200,000 to 250,000 clones, more than 65% being singletons. The TCR sequence derives from a woman between 40 and 50 years old who had recovered from COVID-19. The V call is TRBV3-1 (or the pseudogene TRBV3-2), the J call TRBJ2-7; D is unclear. What was sequenced was peripheral blood. Written as DNA, the CDR3 is TGTGCCAGCAGCCAAGAAGGCGGAACCTACGAGCAGTACTTC. Translated: CASSQEGGTYEQYF.